These 27 T cell receptor beta chains came from one sample sequenced in a study of sequential checkpoint blockade in melanoma. Indicated treatment: randomized to nivolumab then ipilimumab (arm A) or the reverse (arm B). The assay was immunoSEQ multiplex PCR, and TCRdb's table has in-frame clones only and misses some. The sample records 13,000 or so clones, approximately 22% being singletons. The starting material was tumor tissue (inferred from file names), obtained from a patient given nivolumab and ipilimumab in sequence. The receptors come from a human donor with melanoma.

This clone is labeled as medium-sized. The chain employs TRBV6-8 and TRBJ1-1; the match to TRBD1 covers 10 bases. V lost 4 bases to trimming and J lost 7 bases; unmatched junction nucleotides: 3. There are 13 residues in the CDR3. CDR1 MNHGY and CDR2 SAAAGT come from the germline V gene. CDR3 DNA sequence: TGTGCCAGCAGTTCGGGACAGGGGTTTGAAGCTTTCTTT. As protein: CASSSGQGFEAFF.

This clone was counted only a few times. The chain combines TRBV19 with TRBJ2-2; D tentatively reads TRBD1 or TRBD2 (5 bases each). The ends were cut back, 1 base at V and 2 bases at J, with 11 bases in the middle. The germline gives CDR1 LNHDA, CDR2 SQIVND (reference sequence). The CDR3 consists of 16 residues. The CDR3 DNA reads as TGTGCCAGTAGTATAGTTGGGGGAGATAACACCGGGGAGCTGTTTTTT. Its protein is CASSIVGGDNTGELFF.

This clone was found many times. CDR3 DNA sequence: TGTGCCAGCAGCTTAGTCGCCAGAACCTACGAGCAGTACTTC. This gives the protein CASSLVARTYEQYF. This chain uses TRBV11-3 with TRBJ2-7; D remains unclear. Germline V gene data show CDR1 as SGHNT and CDR2 as YENEEA. The V and J ends lost 1 base and 2 bases respectively, with 9 bases between them. This CDR3 region has 14 residues.

This clone was counted only a few times. The rearrangement links TRBV28 to TRBJ1-1, with D uncertain. Deletions cut 2 bases from V and 1 base from J, with 8 bases between. The CDR3 sequence is 14 residues long. Germline V CDR1 and CDR2: MDHEN, SYDVKM. The CDR3 sequence: CASSLTQRNTEAFF. The CDR3 DNA sequence: TGTGCCAGCAGTTTAACACAGAGGAACACTGAAGCTTTCTTT.

The rearrangement uses TRBV30 and TRBJ1-4, with D unresolved. The V end was cut by 0 bases, the J end by 8 bases, with 4 bases between. CDR1 and CDR2 from the germline V gene are GTSNPN and SVGIG (reference sequence). The CDR3 spans 11 residues. CDR3 region: CAWSVGEKLFF. Written as DNA, the CDR3 is TGTGCCTGGAGTGTAGGGGAAAAACTGTTTTTT.

In this sample, this clone turned up a few times. The chain combines TRBV4-1 with TRBJ1-2; the D is unclear. This CDR3 contains 15 residues. V lost 4 bases, J lost 4 bases, and 16 bases lay in between. In germline, CDR1 is MGHRA, CDR2 YSYEKL. CDR3 sequence (DNA): TGCGCCAGCAGCCCGGCGCGGGGAGTCGGCTATGGCTACACCTTC. Translating it yields CASSPARGVGYGYTF.

This clone showed up just a few times. J is TRBJ2-5 and V is TRBV11-3, with 12 bases fitting TRBD1. This CDR3 is built from 16 residues. V trimming: 2 bases; J trimming: 1 base; junction bases outside the gene matches: 2. Germline V lookup: CDR1 SGHNT, CDR2 YENEEA. Written as DNA, the CDR3 is TGTGCCAGCAGCTTACCGGGACAGGGGGCCCAAGAGACCCAGTACTTC. It translates to CASSLPGQGAQETQYF.

This chain uses TRBV29-1 with TRBJ1-2; D remains ambiguous. CDR3 length: 13 amino acids. The V gene's germline CDR1 is SQVTM and CDR2 ANQGSEA. V was clipped by 4 bases and J by 7 bases, with 16 bases between them. CDR3 sequence reads: CSVVQLGNRGYTF. For the CDR3, the DNA is TGCAGCGTTGTTCAGTTGGGAAACCGTGGCTACACCTTC.

The chain recombines TRBV18 with TRBJ1-4, with 9 bases that match TRBD1. V lost 4 bases to trimming and J lost 7 bases; unmatched junction nucleotides: 16. This CDR3 has 18 amino acids. CDR1 is KGHSH and CDR2 is LQKENI in the germline V gene. In nucleotides, the CDR3 is TGTGCCAGCTCACGAACCGCGCCCGACAGGGGGGTCCGTGAAAAACTGTTTTTT. It specifies CASSRTAPDRGVREKLFF.

This clone was recorded many times. V is TRBV11-3 and J is TRBJ1-4, with TRBD1 identical over 9 bases. Germline CDR1 and CDR2: SGHNT and YENEEA. V was pared by 5 bases and J by 10 bases, with 8 bases of the junction left unmatched. This CDR3 is built from 14 residues. The CDR3, as DNA: TGTGCCAGCAGCGCGGACAGGGGAATTGGAAAACTGTTTTTT. Its translation is CASSADRGIGKLFF.

This clone was recorded many times. This sequence joins TRBV11-3 and TRBJ2-7, with 9 nucleotides matching TRBD2. Germline-derived CDR1 and CDR2 are SGHNT and YENEEA. This CDR3 has 14 residues. J gave up 2 bases and V 5 bases, and 4 bases lay outside the gene matches. Here the CDR3 reads CASSLSGGAYEQYF. CDR3 in DNA: TGTGCCAGCAGCCTTAGCGGGGGAGCCTACGAGCAGTACTTC.

The table lists this clone with a few counts. The chain combines TRBV6-8 with TRBJ2-2; no reliable D call. Germline values: CDR1 MNHGY, CDR2 SAAAGT. CDR3 length: 13 amino acids. The ends were cut back, 4 bases at V and 1 base at J, with 4 bases in the middle. DNA of the CDR3: TGTGCCAGCAGTTCCAGGAACACCGGGGAGCTGTTTTTT. This encodes CASSSRNTGELFF.

This clone occurred a few times. The CDR3 region has the DNA TGCGCCAGCAGCCAGGGAAGCGGGAGAGTATACGAGCAGTACTTC. Protein product: CASSQGSGRVYEQYF. This chain connects TRBV23-1 to TRBJ2-7; 8 nucleotides match TRBD2. TRBV23-1 qualifies as an ORF whose function is uncertain. The CDR3 is 15 residues long. V lost 6 bases, J lost 4 bases, and 11 bases stayed unmatched.

J is TRBJ1-2 and V is TRBV6-8; no reliable D call. The CDR3 has 13 residues. CDR1 and CDR2 (germline): MNHGY, SAAAGT. With 11 bases removed from V and 0 bases from J, the gap between germline ends came to 13 bases. The CDR3 DNA is TGTGCCCTGCGGGAAACCACTAACTATGGCTACACCTTC. It encodes CALRETTNYGYTF.

V is TRBV18 and J is TRBJ2-3; 9 bases are shared with TRBD2. The germline CDR1 and CDR2 sequences are KGHSH and LQKENI. This CDR3 region has 17 residues. With 3 bases clipped from V and 4 bases from J, the junction kept 11 bases outside the gene matches. CDR3 residues: CASSPGIAGASADTQYF. The CDR3 nucleotides are TGTGCCAGCTCACCTGGAATAGCGGGAGCGAGCGCAGATACGCAGTATTTT.

At least ten counts were recorded for this clone. The chain carries TRBV7-2 and TRBJ1-2; perhaps TRBD1 as D (6 bases). CDR1 and CDR2 from the germline V gene are SGHTA and FQGNSA. V dropped 4 bases and J dropped 2 bases, with 8 bases sitting between them. The CDR3 sequence is 13 residues long. Here the CDR3 DNA reads TGTGCCAGCAGCTCCGGACAGAACTATGGCTACACCTTC. It translates to CASSSGQNYGYTF. The variable domain in full, completed from reference TRBV7-2 and TRBJ1-2, reads GAGVSQSPSNKVTEKGKDVELRCDPISGHTALYWYRQSLGQGLEFLIYFQGNSAPDKSGLPSDRFSAERTGGSVSTLTIQRTQQEDSAVYLCASSSGQNYGYTFGSGTRLTVV.

The chain employs TRBV18 and TRBJ2-1, with TRBD1 matching over 9 bases. Germline loops: CDR1 KGHSH, CDR2 LQKENI. The V gene end was trimmed by 5 bases and the J gene end by 9 bases; junction bases not matched to a gene: 5. This CDR3 spans 13 amino acids. The CDR3 region has the DNA TGTGCCAGCTCATTCGACAGGGGGACTGAGCAGTTCTTC. Its protein is CASSFDRGTEQFF. The whole variable domain, filled in from reference TRBV18 and TRBJ2-1, reads NAGVMQNPRHLVRRRGQEARLRCSPMKGHSHVYWYRQLPEEGLKFMVYLQKENIIDESGMPKERFSAEFPKEGPSILRIQQVVRGDSAAYFCASSFDRGTEQFFGPGTRLTVL.

This clone came up many times. The rearrangement links TRBV11-3 to TRBJ2-7, with D tentatively TRBD1 (6 bases). Trimming left V 3 bases short and J 3 bases short, with 15 bases between. Germline CDR1 and CDR2: SGHNT and YENEEA. The CDR3 spans 15 residues. The CDR3 sequence is CASSLGRRGLYEQYF. Here the CDR3 DNA reads TGTGCCAGCAGCTTGGGTCGCAGGGGTCTCTACGAGCAGTACTTC.

The CDR3 protein is CASSLYGATNTEAFF. The CDR3 DNA follows: TGTGCCAGCAGTTTATATGGGGCGACGAACACTGAAGCTTTCTTT. The chain links TRBV27 to TRBJ1-1; perhaps TRBD1 as D (5 bases). V lost 1 base, J lost 1 base, and 10 bases lay in between. The CDR3 has 15 amino acids. CDR1 is MNHEY, CDR2 SMNVEV, per germline (reference sequence).

V gene TRBV15 combines with J gene TRBJ1-2; D unresolved. The CDR3 has 14 amino acids. CDR1 is LNHNV and CDR2 is YYDKDF in the germline V gene (reference sequence). V was shortened by 5 bases and J by 0 bases, with 10 bases between the two germline ends. CDR3 residues: CATSERQANYGYTF. The CDR3 nucleotides are TGTGCCACCAGCGAACGACAAGCTAACTATGGCTACACCTTC.

This chain links TRBV28 with TRBJ2-7, with D perhaps matching TRBD2 (6 bases). CDR1 and CDR2 (germline): MDHEN, SYDVKM. This CDR3 region has 12 residues. The V gene lost 5 bases and the J gene lost 5 bases, with 10 bases spanning the gap. CDR3 sequence reads: CASSKRRDEQYF. For the CDR3, the DNA is TGTGCCAGCAGTAAGAGGAGGGACGAGCAGTACTTC.

This clone was seen a few times. The chain couples TRBV6-8 to TRBJ1-1; unclear D gene. Germline CDR1 and CDR2: MNHGY and SAAAGT. Trimming removed 6 bases from V and 0 bases from J, with 14 bases in between. CDR3 length equals 15 residues. The CDR3 region is CASRAAALMNTEAFF. Written as DNA, the CDR3 is TGTGCCAGCAGGGCGGCGGCTCTCATGAACACTGAAGCTTTCTTT.

This chain joins TRBV6-8 and TRBJ1-4; 8 positions match TRBD1. The CDR3 has 16 amino acids. CDR1 is MNHGY, CDR2 SAAAGT, per germline. V lost 9 bases to trimming and J lost 17 bases; unmatched junction nucleotides: 26. CDR3 residues: CASQKRRGQLMKKPFF. The CDR3 bases are TGTGCCAGTCAAAAACGCAGGGGGCAACTAATGAAAAAACCCTTTTTT.

Relative to its sample, this clone is large. The chain is built from TRBV6-8 and TRBJ1-4; D is possibly TRBD1 (5 bases). V lost 8 bases and J lost 0, with 13 bases in between. The CDR3 has 15 amino acids. CDR1 and CDR2 from the germline V gene are MNHGY and SAAAGT. The CDR3 DNA sequence: TGTGCCAGCGGTAGGGACTCAGCAACTAATGAAAAACTGTTTTTT. It yields the protein CASGRDSATNEKLFF.

The chain joins TRBV15 to TRBJ2-5; TRBD2 matches at 11 bases. V was pared by 3 bases and J by 5 bases, with 5 bases of the junction left unmatched. Germline loops: CDR1 LNHNV, CDR2 YYDKDF (reference sequence). CDR3 length: 15 residues. The CDR3: CATSSELAGGETQYF. CDR3 DNA sequence: TGTGCCACCAGCAGTGAATTAGCGGGGGGGGAGACCCAGTACTTC.

This clone has a handful of counts. V gene TRBV14 combines with J gene TRBJ1-1; D is unclear. The CDR3 covers 12 residues. V dropped 1 base and J dropped 5 bases, with 5 bases sitting between them. CDR1 is SGHDN and CDR2 is FVKESK in the germline V gene. This CDR3 is CASSQGWTEAFF. CDR3 bases: TGTGCCAGCAGCCAAGGGTGGACTGAAGCTTTCTTT.

The chain couples TRBV30 to TRBJ2-4, with 7 bases aligning to TRBD1. This CDR3 is built from 13 residues. Germline V gene data show CDR1 as GTSNPN and CDR2 as SVGIG (reference sequence). With V trimmed by 3 bases and J by 8 bases, 7 bases remained unmatched. The CDR3 coding sequence is TGTGCCTGGAGGTTAGACAGGGTCGACATTCAGTACTTC. This gives the protein CAWRLDRVDIQYF.